This record looks at one TCR beta chain sequence and its context. As for treatment: 19 received Ad26.COV2.S at low or high dose, single or two shots; 5 received placebo; per-sample allocation not given. Material that was analyzed had been drawn on day 63 after the first vaccine or placebo injection. Measured with immunoSEQ multiplex PCR; TCRdb has only the in-frame clones, and not every one. The profile shows 300,000 to 350,000 clones, about nine tenths of them singletons. These data come from a study of Ad26.COV2.S vaccination and SARS-CoV-2 variants. V was shortened by 6 bases and J by 10 bases, with 9 bases between the two germline ends. The CDR3 is made up of 11 amino acids. Germline lookup yields CDR1 LGHDT and CDR2 YNNKEL (reference sequence).

This receptor was taken from a person aged 18-65 years who received the Ad26.COV2.S COVID-19 vaccine or a placebo. The chain is built from TRBV3-1 (or the pseudogene TRBV3-2) and TRBJ2-2, with D unclear. The source was peripheral blood, collected in a trial of Ad26.COV2.S vaccine versus placebo. The CDR3 protein is CASSRRTELFF. The CDR3 coding sequence is TGTGCCAGCAGTAGACGAACGGAGCTGTTTTTT.